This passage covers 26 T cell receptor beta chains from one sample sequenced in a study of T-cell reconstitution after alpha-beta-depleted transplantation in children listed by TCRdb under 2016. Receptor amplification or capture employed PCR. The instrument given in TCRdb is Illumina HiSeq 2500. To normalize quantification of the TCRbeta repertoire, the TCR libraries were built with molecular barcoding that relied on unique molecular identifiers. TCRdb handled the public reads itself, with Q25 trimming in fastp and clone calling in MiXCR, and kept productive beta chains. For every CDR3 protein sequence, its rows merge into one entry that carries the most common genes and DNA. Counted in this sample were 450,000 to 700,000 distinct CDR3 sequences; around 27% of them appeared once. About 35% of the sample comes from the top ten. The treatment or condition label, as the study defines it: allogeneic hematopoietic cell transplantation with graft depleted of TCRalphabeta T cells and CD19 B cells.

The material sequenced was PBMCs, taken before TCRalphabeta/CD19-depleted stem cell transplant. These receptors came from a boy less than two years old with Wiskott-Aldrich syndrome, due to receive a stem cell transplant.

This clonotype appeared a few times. The CDR3 protein is CASSLAGSTGELFF. The CDR3 DNA is TGTGCCAGCAGCTTAGCGGGTTCCACCGGGGAGCTGTTTTTT. The chain is built from TRBV13 and TRBJ2-2; D gene uncertain. This CDR3 is 14 amino acids long. CDR1 PRHDT and CDR2 FYEKMQ come from the germline V gene (reference sequence). The V and J ends lost 1 base and 4 bases respectively, with 7 bases between them.

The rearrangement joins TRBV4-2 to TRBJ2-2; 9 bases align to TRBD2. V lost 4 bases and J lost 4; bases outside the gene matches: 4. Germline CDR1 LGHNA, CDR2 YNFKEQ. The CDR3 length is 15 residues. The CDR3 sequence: CASSRGLAGTGELFF. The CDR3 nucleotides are TGTGCCAGCAGCCGGGGACTAGCAGGCACCGGGGAGCTGTTTTTT.

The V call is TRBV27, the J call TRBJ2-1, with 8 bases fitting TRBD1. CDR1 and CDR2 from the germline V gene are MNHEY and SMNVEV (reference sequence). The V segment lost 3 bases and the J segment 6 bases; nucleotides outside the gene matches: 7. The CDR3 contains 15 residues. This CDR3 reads CASSFITGGLNEQFF. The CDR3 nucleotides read TGTGCCAGCAGTTTTATCACAGGGGGTCTCAATGAGCAGTTCTTC.

CDR3 bases: TGTGCCAGCAGCTTAGGGGCAGGGGCTAGTGAAAAACTGTTTTTT. Translated: CASSLGAGASEKLFF. The chain has TRBV7-2 and TRBJ1-4; D perhaps matches TRBD1 (6 bases). The V end was cut by 1 base, the J end by 7 bases, with 13 bases between. The germline V gene encodes CDR1 SGHTA and CDR2 FQGNSA. The CDR3 has 15 residues.

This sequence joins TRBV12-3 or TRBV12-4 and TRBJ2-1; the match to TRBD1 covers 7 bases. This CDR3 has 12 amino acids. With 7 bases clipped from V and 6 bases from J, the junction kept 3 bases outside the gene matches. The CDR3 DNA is TGTGCCAGCACCAAGGGGGCCAATGAGCAGTTCTTC. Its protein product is CASTKGANEQFF.

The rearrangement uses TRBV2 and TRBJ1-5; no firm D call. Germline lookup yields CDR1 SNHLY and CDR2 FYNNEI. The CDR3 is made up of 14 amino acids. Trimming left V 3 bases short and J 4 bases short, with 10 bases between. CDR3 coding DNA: TGTGCCAGCAGTGACAGGAGGGTTAATCAGCCCCAGCATTTT. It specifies CASSDRRVNQPQHF.

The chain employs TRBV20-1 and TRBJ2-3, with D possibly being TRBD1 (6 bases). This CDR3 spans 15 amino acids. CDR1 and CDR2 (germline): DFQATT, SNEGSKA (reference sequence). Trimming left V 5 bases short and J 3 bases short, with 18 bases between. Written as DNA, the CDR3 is TGCAGTGCTCAGACCGGGACATACGATACAGATACGCAGTATTTT. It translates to CSAQTGTYDTDTQYF.

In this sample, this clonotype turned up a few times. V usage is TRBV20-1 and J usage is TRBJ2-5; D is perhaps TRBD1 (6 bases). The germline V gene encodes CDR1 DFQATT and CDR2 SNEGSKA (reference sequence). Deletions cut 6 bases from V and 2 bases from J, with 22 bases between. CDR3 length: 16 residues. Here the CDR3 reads CSANPLHQGLQETQYF. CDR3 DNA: TGCAGTGCAAACCCTCTGCATCAGGGGTTGCAAGAGACCCAGTACTTC.

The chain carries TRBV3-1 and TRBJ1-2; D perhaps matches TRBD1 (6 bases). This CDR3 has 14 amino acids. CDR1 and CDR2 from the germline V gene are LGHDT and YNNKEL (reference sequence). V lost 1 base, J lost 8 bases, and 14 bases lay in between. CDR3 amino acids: CASSQGQGTAGYTF. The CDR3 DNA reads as TGTGCCAGCAGCCAAGGTCAGGGGACGGCGGGCTACACCTTC.

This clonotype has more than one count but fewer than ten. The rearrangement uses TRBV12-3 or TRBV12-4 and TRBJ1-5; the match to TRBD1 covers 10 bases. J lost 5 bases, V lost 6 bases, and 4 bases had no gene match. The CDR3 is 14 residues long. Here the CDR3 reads CASRAGTGDQPQHF. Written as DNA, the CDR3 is TGTGCCAGCAGAGCCGGGACAGGGGATCAGCCCCAGCATTTT.

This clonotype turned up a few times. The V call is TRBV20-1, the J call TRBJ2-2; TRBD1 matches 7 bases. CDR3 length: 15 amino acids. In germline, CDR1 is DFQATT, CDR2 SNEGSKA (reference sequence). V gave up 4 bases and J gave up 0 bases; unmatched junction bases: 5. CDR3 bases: TGCAGTGCTAACAGGGGTCCACCGAACACCGGGGAGCTGTTTTTT. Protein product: CSANRGPPNTGELFF.

CDR3 in DNA: TGTGCCACCAACGGTCTAGCGGGAGGGAGCGGGGAGCTGTTTTTT. This encodes CATNGLAGGSGELFF. The V gene is TRBV6-1, the J gene TRBJ2-2; 12 bases are a match to TRBD2. The CDR3 spans 15 residues. Germline V lookup: CDR1 MNHNS, CDR2 SASEGT. V lost 10 bases to trimming and J lost 7 bases; unmatched junction nucleotides: 10.

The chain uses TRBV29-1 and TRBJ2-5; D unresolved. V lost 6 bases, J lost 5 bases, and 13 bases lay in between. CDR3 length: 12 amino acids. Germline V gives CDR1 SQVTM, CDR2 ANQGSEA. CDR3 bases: TGCAGCGTCCTACTGGTTGAGGAGACCCAGTACTTC. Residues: CSVLLVEETQYF.

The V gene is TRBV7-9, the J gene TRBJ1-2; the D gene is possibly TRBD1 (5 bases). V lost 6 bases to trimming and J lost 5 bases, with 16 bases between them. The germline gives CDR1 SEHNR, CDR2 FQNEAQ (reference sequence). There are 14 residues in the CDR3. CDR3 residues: CASSKETASYGYTF. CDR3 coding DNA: TGTGCCAGCAGTAAAGAGACAGCCTCATATGGCTACACCTTC.

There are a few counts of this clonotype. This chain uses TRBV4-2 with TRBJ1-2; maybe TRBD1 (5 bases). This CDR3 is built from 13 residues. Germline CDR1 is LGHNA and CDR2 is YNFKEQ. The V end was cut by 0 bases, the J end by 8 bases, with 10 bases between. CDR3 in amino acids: CASSQDLGVGYTF. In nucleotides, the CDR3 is TGTGCCAGCAGCCAAGATCTAGGGGTGGGCTACACCTTC.

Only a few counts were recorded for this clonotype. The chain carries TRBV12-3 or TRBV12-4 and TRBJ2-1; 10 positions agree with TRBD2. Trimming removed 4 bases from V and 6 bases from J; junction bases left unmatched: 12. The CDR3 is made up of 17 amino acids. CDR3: CASSYPSSSGSGNEQFF. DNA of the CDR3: TGTGCCAGCAGTTACCCATCCTCTAGCGGGAGCGGCAATGAGCAGTTCTTC.

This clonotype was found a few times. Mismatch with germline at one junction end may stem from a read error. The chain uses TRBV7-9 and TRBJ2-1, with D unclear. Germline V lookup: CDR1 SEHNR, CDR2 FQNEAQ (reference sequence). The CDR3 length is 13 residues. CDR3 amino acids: CASSLSLNNELFF. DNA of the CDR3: TGTGCCAGCAGCTTATCTCTAAATAATGAGCTGTTCTTC.

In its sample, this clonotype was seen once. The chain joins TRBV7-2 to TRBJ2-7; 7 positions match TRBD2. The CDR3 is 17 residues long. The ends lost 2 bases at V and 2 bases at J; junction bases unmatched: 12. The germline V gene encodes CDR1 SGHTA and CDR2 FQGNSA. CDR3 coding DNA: TGTGCCAGCAGCTTATCGGCGGCGGGAGTAAATCCCTACGAGCAGTACTTC. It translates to CASSLSAAGVNPYEQYF.

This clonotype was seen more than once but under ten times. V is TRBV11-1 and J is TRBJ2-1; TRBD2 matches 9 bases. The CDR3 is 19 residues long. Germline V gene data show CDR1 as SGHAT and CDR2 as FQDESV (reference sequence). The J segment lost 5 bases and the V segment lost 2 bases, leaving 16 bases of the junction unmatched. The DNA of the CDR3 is TGTGCCAGCAGCTTACCTGCTCGGCGTAGCGGGAGATCTCACAATGAGCAGTTCTTC. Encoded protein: CASSLPARRSGRSHNEQFF.

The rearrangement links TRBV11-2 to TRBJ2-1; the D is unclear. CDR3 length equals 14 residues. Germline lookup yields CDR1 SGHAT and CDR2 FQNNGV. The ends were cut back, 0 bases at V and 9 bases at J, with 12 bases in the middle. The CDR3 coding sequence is TGTGCCAGCAGCTTAGAGGCCCAGTCGGGTGAGCAGTTCTTC. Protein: CASSLEAQSGEQFF.

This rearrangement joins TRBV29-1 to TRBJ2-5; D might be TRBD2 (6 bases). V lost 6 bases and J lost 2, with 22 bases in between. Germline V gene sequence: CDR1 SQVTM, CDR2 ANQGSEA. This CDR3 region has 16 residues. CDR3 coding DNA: TGCAGCGTGGGCGCTCAAGGGACTCCCAGTCAAGAGACCCAGTACTTC. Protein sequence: CSVGAQGTPSQETQYF.

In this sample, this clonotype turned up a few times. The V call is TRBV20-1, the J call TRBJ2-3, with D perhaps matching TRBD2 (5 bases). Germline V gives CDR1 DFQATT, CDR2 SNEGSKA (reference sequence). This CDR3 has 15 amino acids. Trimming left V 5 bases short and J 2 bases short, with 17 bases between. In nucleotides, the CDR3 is TGCAGTGCTCATCCGGCGGAGCGGCTCACAGATACGCAGTATTTT. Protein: CSAHPAERLTDTQYF.

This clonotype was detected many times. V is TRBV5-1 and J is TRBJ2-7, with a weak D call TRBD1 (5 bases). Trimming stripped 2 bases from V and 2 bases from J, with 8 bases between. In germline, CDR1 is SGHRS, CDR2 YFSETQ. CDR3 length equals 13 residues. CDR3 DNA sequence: TGCGCCAGCAGCTTCGGCAGGGCCTACGAGCAGTACTTC. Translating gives CASSFGRAYEQYF.

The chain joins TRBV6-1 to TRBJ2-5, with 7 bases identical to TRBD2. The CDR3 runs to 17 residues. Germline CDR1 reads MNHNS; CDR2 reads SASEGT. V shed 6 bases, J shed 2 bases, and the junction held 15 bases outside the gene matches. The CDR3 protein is CASSSDWEGGRQETQYF. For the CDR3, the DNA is TGTGCCAGCAGCTCCGATTGGGAGGGAGGGAGGCAAGAGACCCAGTACTTC.

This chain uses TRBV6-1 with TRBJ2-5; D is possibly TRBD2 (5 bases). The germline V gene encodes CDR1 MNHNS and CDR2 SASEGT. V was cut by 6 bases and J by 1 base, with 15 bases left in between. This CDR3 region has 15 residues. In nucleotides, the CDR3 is TGTGCCAGCAGAAAACGCGGGTCAATCCAAGAGACCCAGTACTTC. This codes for CASRKRGSIQETQYF.

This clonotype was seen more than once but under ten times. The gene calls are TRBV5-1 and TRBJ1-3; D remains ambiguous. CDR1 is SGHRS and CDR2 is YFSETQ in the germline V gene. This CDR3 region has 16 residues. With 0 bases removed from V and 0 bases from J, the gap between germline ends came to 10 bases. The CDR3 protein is CASSLVSGVSGNTIYF. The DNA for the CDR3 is TGCGCCAGCAGCTTGGTTTCCGGGGTCTCTGGAAACACCATATATTTT.